Here is one T cell receptor (beta chain) with its context. CDR3 size: 14 residues. The V gene's germline CDR1 is MNHNS and CDR2 SASEGT. V lost 6 bases, J lost 8 bases, and 4 bases stayed unmatched. Using genomic DNA as the template, TCR beta VDJ and CDR3 profiling was carried out. Each CDR3 protein is one row after TCRdb ran MiXCR on the reads. The table has about 150,000 distinct CDR3 sequences, approximately 52% seen once. CD8+CD57+ cell expansion had been shown by flow cytometry in patients chosen for sequencing. The data originate from a study of CD8+CD57+ T cells in acquired aplastic anemia. Study at large: The sorted CD4+ and CD8+ cells yielded an average roughly 3 ug of DNA.

The source material was sorted CD4+, CD8+, or CD8+CD57+ T cells (not recorded which) from PBMCs. This clonotype was sampled from a human donor with aplastic anemia. The chain employs TRBV6-1 and TRBJ2-1, with TRBD2 identical over 13 bases. The CDR3: CASSTSGGADEQFF. The DNA of the CDR3 is TGTGCCAGCAGCACTAGCGGGGGGGCCGATGAGCAGTTCTTC.